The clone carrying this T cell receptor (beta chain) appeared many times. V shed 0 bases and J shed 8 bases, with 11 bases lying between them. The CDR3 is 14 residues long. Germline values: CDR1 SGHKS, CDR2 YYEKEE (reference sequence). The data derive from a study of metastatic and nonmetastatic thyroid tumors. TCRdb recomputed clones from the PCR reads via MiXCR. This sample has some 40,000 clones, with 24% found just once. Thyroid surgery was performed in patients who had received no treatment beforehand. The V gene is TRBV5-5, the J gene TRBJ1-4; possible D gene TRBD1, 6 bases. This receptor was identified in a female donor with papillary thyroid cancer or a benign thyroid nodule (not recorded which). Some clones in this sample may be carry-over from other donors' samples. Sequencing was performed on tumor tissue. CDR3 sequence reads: CASSLATGREKLFF. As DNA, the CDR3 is TGTGCCAGCAGCTTGGCCACAGGGCGGGAAAAACTGTTTTTT.